This section outlines one TCR beta chain sequence together with its context. The antigen this receptor binds is unknown. No per-base quality is available; no much larger clone lies one base away. V sheds 5 bases and J sheds 6 bases, leaving 12 bases between their ends. The CDR3, cysteine through phenylalanine, is 12 amino acids long. The entry retains the CDR3 DNA only, 36 bases that are in frame from base 1. In the germline V gene, CDR1 corresponds to SGDLS and CDR2 to YYNGEE. These data belong to a study of shared clonotypes between healthy human individuals (dated by TCRdb to the early 2020s). About the full investigation: Two women and a few men aged 18 to 49 years were included in the cohort. Per donor, three plates each were used for CD4 naive and CD4 memory, two for CD8 naive, and one for CD8 memory. The study deeply sequenced blood TCR repertoires of roughly five healthy adults to estimate repertoire size and the extent of clonotype sharing between individuals. Different laboratories and diverse techniques were used to prepare libraries and sequence TCR repertoires, to increase sequencing depth and limit assay-specific biases. Per donor, leukapheresis produced somewhere between about 0.9 and 9.5 billion PBMCs.

Results the study describes overall, beyond this receptor: The small number of donors limited the genetic and exposure-history diversity represented. Approximately 5% of naive CD4, 3.5% of naive CD8, about 2.4% of memory CD4, and less than 0.45% of memory CD8 clonotypes were shared across a few donors. Even with the large sequencing depth, rarefaction of the sorted-subset datasets indicated that sequencing was incomplete. Naive subsets generally had larger estimated clonotype richness than memory subsets. Pairwise subsampling led to the expectation that sequencing depth would affect the degree of clonotype sharing among donors. Sampling was restricted to blood, and TCR repertoires in tissue are likely to differ from TCR repertoires in blood. Compared with non-shared clonotypes, clonotypes shared by all four sorted-subset donors had higher generation probabilities.

CD8 naive samples were obtained by positive selection for CCR7 among CD45RO-negative cells, yielding a CD45RA+CCR7+ population from which TemRA cells were excluded. The donors were healthy, HIV-negative adults with no recently reported acute infections or vaccinations. Every donor was a Caucasian adult living in Nashville, Tennessee, USA. After blood collection by leukapheresis, PBMCs were isolated using Ficoll-Histopaque density gradient centrifugation and then cryopreserved in the vapor phase of liquid nitrogen. Analytical flow cytometry was used to check the purity and quantity of each magnetically sorted T cell population. Genomic DNA was isolated from every sorted fraction and measured by UV absorbance on a Nanodrop 2000c. Using the deep immunoSEQ assay, TCR CDR3 regions were amplified from genomic DNA by multiplex PCR. For each cell subset, the extracted genomic DNA was distributed evenly across all wells of several immunoSEQ 96-well plates, and each plate served as one replicate. For sorted subsets, around 0.2 ug genomic DNA, equal to tens of thousands of T cell genomes, was loaded into each replicate PCR. Purified libraries were quantified with a Qubit 3.0 fluorometer, sized on a Bioanalyzer 2100, and re-quantified with the KAPA Library Quantification kit. A separate single-read 150-cycle Illumina NextSeq 550 flow cell was used to sequence each immunoSEQ 96-well plate. On the study's bioinformatics: Because only junctional sequences without quality scores were contained in the immunoSEQ output, filtering matching that applied to full-length reads could not be performed. Sequences were annotated with PyIR, a Python wrapper for IgBLAST v1.9, and V/J genes and CDR3 were assigned using IMGT germline references. Reads were removed for weak V/J assignments (E-value above 1e-6), missing CDR3, stop codons, out-of-frame junctions, or ambiguous translated residues. V3J clonotypes were defined by identical inferred V gene, J gene, and CDR3 amino acid sequence. The percentage overlap between two repertoires was calculated by dividing the number of shared unique clonotypes by the size of the smaller repertoire. Three approaches were used to assess repertoire richness: RTK rarefaction, the Chao1 estimator, and Recon v2.1 estimates of unobserved clonotypes. OLGA was used to compute generation probabilities for all TCRbeta clonotypes that the gDNA method yielded from a handful of donors. TCRdb carries this immuneACCESS record with in-frame sequences only. Its versions omit some clonotypes, under half of them owing to an unresolved V gene in the studies checked, with the rest unexplained. V, J and clone size are those of that table, while D and trimming were read from the DNA. In all, the sample holds some 740,000 clones, and around 93% of those were seen once. 24% of the sample is taken by the ten largest.

The chain uses TRBV9 and TRBJ2-7; the D region possibly corresponds to TRBD1 (5 bases align). The sample was naive CD8+ T cells sorted from blood. The sample's cell subset or site label is to be understood as: CD45RA+CCR7+. The receptor was derived from a young man in good health. The nucleotide sequence reads TGTGCCAGCAGGTTCAGGGTTATCGAGCAGTACTTC. Translated, this is CASRFRVIEQYF. Full variable domain (CDR3 extended with the reference TRBV9 and TRBJ2-7 proteins): DSGVTQTPKHLITATGQRVTLRCSPRSGDLSVYWYQQSLDQGLQFLIQYYNGEERAKGNILERFSAQQFPDLHSELNLSSLELGDSALYFCASRFRVIEQYFGPGTRLTVT.